Detailed here is one T cell receptor beta chain. From germline, CDR1 is MNHEY and CDR2 SMNVEV (reference sequence). V was pared by 7 bases and J by 0 bases, with 12 bases between. The CDR3 covers 15 residues. This record belongs to a study of blood T cell repertoires in COVID-19. Looking at the study overall: Samples of COVID-19 (acute and convalescent) were obtained from the United States, Italy and Spain.

Authors' data handling: Researchers report that nucleated cell counts were estimated from reference gene primer amplification. Using immunoSEQ multiplex PCR, the repertoire was profiled, and TCRdb retains in-frame clones only, with some absent. D and trimming were read from the DNA, whereas the V and J calls and clone size are those reported in that table. In the table there are 150,000 to 250,000 clones, roughly 80% of which are singletons. The chain joins TRBV27 to TRBJ1-4; no reliable D call. The material sequenced was PBMCs or T cells enriched from blood (not recorded which). The sequence was obtained from a man aged 35 to 55 who had recovered from COVID-19. CDR3 bases: TGTGCCAGCACTCCGCGGGCTGCAACTAATGAAAAACTGTTTTTT. Translation gives CASTPRAATNEKLFF.